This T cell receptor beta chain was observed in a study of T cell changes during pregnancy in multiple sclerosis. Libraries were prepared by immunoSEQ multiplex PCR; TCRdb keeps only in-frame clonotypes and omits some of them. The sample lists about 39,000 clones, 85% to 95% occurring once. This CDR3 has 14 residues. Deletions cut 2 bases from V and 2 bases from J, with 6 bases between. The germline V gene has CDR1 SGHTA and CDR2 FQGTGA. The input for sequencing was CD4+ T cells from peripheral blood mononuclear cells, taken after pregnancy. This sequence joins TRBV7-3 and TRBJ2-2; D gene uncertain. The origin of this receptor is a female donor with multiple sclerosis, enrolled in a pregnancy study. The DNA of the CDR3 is TGTGCCAGCAGCTTAGCGGTCAACACCGGGGAGCTGTTTTTT. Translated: CASSLAVNTGELFF.